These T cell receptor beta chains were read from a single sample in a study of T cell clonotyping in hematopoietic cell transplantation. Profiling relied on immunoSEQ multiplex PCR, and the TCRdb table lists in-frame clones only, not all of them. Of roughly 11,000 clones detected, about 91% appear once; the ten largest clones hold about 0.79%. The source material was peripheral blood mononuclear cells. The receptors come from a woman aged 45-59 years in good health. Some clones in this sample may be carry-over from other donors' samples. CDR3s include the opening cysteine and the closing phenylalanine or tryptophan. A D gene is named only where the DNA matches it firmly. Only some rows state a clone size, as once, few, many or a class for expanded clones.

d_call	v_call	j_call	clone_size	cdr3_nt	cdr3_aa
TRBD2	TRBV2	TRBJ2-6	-	TGTGCCAGCAGTGGACTAGCGGGCAGCTCTGGGGCCAACGTCCTGACTTTC	CASSGLAGSSGANVLTF
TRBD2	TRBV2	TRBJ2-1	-	TGTGCCAGCAGTGAAGGCCTAGCGGGGTACAATGAGCAGTTCTTC	CASSEGLAGYNEQFF
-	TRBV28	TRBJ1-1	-	TGTGCCAGCATACCGACTCCGAACACTGAAGCTTTCTTT	CASIPTPNTEAFF
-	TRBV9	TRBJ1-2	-	TGTGCCAGCAGCCCACGGACCGCGTCTAACTATGGCTACACCTTC	CASSPRTASNYGYTF
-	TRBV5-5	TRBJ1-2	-	TGTGCCAGCAGCTCAACCCTTAGGACACGCAATGGCTACACCTTC	CASSSTLRTRNGYTF
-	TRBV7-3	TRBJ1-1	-	TGTGCCAGCAGCTTCGACGTGAACACTGAAGCTTTCTTT	CASSFDVNTEAFF
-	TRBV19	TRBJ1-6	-	TGTGCCAGTAGTCTCATAAAAACAAACAATTCACCCCTCCACTTT	CASSLIKTNNSPLHF
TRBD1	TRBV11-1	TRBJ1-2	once	TGTGCCAGCAGCTCCGGGACAGACTATGGCTACACCTTC	CASSSGTDYGYTF
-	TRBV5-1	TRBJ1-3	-	TGCGCCAGCAGCTACACGCTGACGGGCTCTGGGAACACCATATATTTT	CASSYTLTGSGNTIYF
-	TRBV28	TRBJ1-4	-	TGTGCCAGCAGTCTAGACCCTCGAACACTGTTTTTT	CASSLDPRTLFF
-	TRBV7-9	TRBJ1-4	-	TGTGCCAGCAGCTTCGCCGTGAGGGCAACTAATGAAAAACTGTTTTTT	CASSFAVRATNEKLFF
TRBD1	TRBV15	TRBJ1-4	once	TGTGCCACCAGCAGAGTCTGGAACAGGGGGTCAGAAAAACTGTTTTTT	CATSRVWNRGSEKLFF
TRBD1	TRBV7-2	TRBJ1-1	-	TGTGCCAGCAGACAAACAGGGGTGAGGTTGAACACTGAAGCTTTCTTT	CASRQTGVRLNTEAFF
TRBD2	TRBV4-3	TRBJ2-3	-	TGCGCCAGCAGCCAAGATCTCCCGACTAGCGGGTTACGCACAGATACGCAGTATTTT	CASSQDLPTSGLRTDTQYF
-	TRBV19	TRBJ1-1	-	TGTGCCAGTAGTTCCGGGCCATACACTGAAGCTTTCTTT	CASSSGPYTEAFF
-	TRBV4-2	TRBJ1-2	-	TGTGCCAGCAGCCAAGAAGGGACATCGTGGTATGGCTACACCTTC	CASSQEGTSWYGYTF
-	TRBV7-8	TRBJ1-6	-	TGTGCCAGCAGCTTAGATCCCAATTATTCACCCCTCCACTTT	CASSLDPNYSPLHF
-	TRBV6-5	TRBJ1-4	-	TGTGCCAGCAGGTCCTGGACCTCTATAGGTGAAAAACTGTTTTTT	CASRSWTSIGEKLFF
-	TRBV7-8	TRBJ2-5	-	TGTGCCAGCAGCTTACGGGAGGGGGCGCGTGAAGAGACCCAGTACTTC	CASSLREGAREETQYF
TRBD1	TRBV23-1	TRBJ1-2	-	TGCGCCAGCAGTCAATATTCGGGGGGTTGGACAGGGGGCCTGGATGGCTACACCTTC	CASSQYSGGWTGGLDGYTF
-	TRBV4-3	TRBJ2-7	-	TGCGCCAGCAGCCAAAAGTTTGGTAGTACTACCCCCTACGAGCAGTACTTC	CASSQKFGSTTPYEQYF
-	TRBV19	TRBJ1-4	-	TGTGCCAGTAGTATAAGGCGGGATGAAAAACTGTTTTTT	CASSIRRDEKLFF
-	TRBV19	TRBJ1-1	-	TGTGCCAGTAGTCCACCTTGGGGCACTGAAGCTTTCTTT	CASSPPWGTEAFF
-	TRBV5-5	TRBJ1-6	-	TGTGCCAGCAGCCGGGTCGGGGGAAGCTCCTATAATTCACCCCTCCACTTT	CASSRVGGSSYNSPLHF
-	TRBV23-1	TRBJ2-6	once	TGCGCCAGCCCTACACCGCTTGGGGCCAACGTCCTGACTTTC	CASPTPLGANVLTF
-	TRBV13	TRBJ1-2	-	TGTGCCAGCAGCTTAGGGGGGGGGACCATTAACTATGGCTACACCTTC	CASSLGGGTINYGYTF
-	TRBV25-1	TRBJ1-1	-	TGTGCCAGCAGGAGGGGCGGTGCTCTAGAAGCTTTCTTT	CASRRGGALEAFF
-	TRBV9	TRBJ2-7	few	TGTGCCAGCAGCCCAGGGACCTCCTACGAGCAGTACTTC	CASSPGTSYEQYF
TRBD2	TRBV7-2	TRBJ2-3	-	TGTGCCAGCAGCCCCCTGGGACGGGGGGGCACAGATACGCAGTATTTT	CASSPLGRGGTDTQYF
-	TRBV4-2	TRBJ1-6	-	TGTGCCAGCAGCCAAGACCTCCAGAGAAATTCACCCCTCCACTTT	CASSQDLQRNSPLHF
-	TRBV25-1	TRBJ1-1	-	TGTGCCAGCAGCCACCCGGGGGCCAAAGAGCTGAACACTGAAGCTTTCTTT	CASSHPGAKELNTEAFF